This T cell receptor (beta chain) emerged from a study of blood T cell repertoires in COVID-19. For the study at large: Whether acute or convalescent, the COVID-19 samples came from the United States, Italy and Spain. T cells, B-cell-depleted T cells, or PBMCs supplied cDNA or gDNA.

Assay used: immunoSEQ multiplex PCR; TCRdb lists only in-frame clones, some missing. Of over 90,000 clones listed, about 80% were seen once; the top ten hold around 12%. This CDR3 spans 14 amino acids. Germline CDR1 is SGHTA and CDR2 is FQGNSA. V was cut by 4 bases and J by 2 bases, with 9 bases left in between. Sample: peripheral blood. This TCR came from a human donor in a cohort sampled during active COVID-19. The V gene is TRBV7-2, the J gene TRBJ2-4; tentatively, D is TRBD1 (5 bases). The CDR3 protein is CASSYQGPKNIQYF. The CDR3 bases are TGTGCCAGCAGCTATCAGGGTCCCAAAAACATTCAGTACTTC.